The 4 T cell receptor beta chains in this list originate from one sample, sequenced in a study of CD8 T cells in Susac syndrome (dated by TCRdb to the late 2010s). The library was made by the immunoSEQ multiplex PCR assay. RNA was extracted with the RNeasy kit and about 0.5 to 1 ug was reverse transcribed using random hexamers. Clones were called with MiXCR by TCRdb after fastp trimmed the public reads at Q25, and only in-frame beta chains were retained. Duplicate CDR3 protein sequences are folded into a single record with the most common DNA and genes. This sample lists some 96,000 distinct CDR3 sequences; 85% to 95% were detected once. About 0.3% of the sample is taken by the ten largest. The sample was CD4+ T cells from PBMCs. The receptors derive from a human donor with Susac syndrome.

The rearrangement uses TRBV10-3 and TRBJ1-2; perhaps TRBD1 as D (6 bases). Trimming took 5 bases from V and 2 from J, leaving 9 bases between them. The CDR3 is 13 residues long. CDR1 and CDR2 from the germline V gene are ENHRY and SYGVKD. CDR3 in amino acids: CAISTDRNYGYTF. In DNA form, the CDR3 reads TGTGCCATCAGTACGGACAGAAACTATGGCTACACCTTC.

This chain links TRBV7-2 with TRBJ2-3; TRBD2 matches at 9 bases. V shed 6 bases, J shed 4 bases, and the junction held 8 bases outside the gene matches. CDR3 size: 15 residues. The germline V gene encodes CDR1 SGHTA and CDR2 FQGNSA. The CDR3 reads CASSFRSGGADTQYF. The CDR3 nucleotides are TGTGCCAGCAGTTTCCGTAGCGGGGGCGCAGATACGCAGTATTTT. Full variable domain (missing parts from reference TRBV7-2 and TRBJ2-3): GAGVSQSPSNKVTEKGKDVELRCDPISGHTALYWYRQSLGQGLEFLIYFQGNSAPDKSGLPSDRFSAERTGGSVSTLTIQRTQQEDSAVYLCASSFRSGGADTQYFGPGTRLTVL.

This sequence joins TRBV12-3 or TRBV12-4 and TRBJ1-1; D not certain. CDR3 size: 14 residues. Trimming took 6 bases from V and 1 from J, leaving 12 bases between them. The CDR3 reads CASSPLGENTEAFF. CDR3 nucleotides: TGTGCCAGCAGCCCCCTCGGGGAGAACACTGAAGCTTTCTTT.

This chain uses TRBV27 with TRBJ2-5; no definite D call. Germline CDR1 reads MNHEY; CDR2 reads SMNVEV (reference sequence). Between the trimmed V and J ends, which lost 5 bases and 1 base, there was a span of 14 bases. There are 15 residues in the CDR3. As DNA, the CDR3 is TGTGCCAGCAGTAACCTCCGTCTAGGCCAAGAGACCCAGTACTTC. Protein: CASSNLRLGQETQYF.